Following are 26 T cell receptor beta chains from one sample sequenced in a study of T cells in Graves' hyperthyroidism and ophthalmopathy. RNA transcripts served as the template for amplifying TCR beta CDR3 regions. When the TCR CDR3 underwent first-round RT-PCR, the HTBI primer set was used. TCRdb used MiXCR to reprocess the multiplex PCR reads, holding one entry per CDR3 protein. Of fewer than 750,000 distinct CDR3 sequences in the sample, about 45% were seen once. Sequenced sample: peripheral blood or thyroid tissue (not recorded which). The origin of the receptors is a woman under 30 with Graves' hyperthyroidism.

On this clonotype itself: Because the CDR3's place on the DNA is in doubt, the DNA is left out and the CDR3 is given as listed by TCRdb. The chain employs TRBV24-1 and TRBJ2-2. The CDR3 adds up to 12 amino acids, both ends counted. Germline lookup yields CDR1 KGHDR and CDR2 SFDVKD. The CDR3 loop is CATSAAWGSCFF.

This clonotype was detected ten times or more. The chain has TRBV7-8 and TRBJ1-6; D unresolved. This CDR3 has 12 amino acids. Germline CDR1 is SGHVS and CDR2 is FQNEAQ. Deletions cut 4 bases from V and 7 bases from J, with 5 bases between. The CDR3 region is CASSWANSPLHF. CDR3 DNA: TGTGCCAGCAGCTGGGCAAATTCACCCCTCCACTTT.

The CDR3 DNA reads TGTGCCAGCAGCTCGGATAGCGGGAGGGCTAGCTCCTACGAGCAGTACTTC. Translating gives CASSSDSGRASSYEQYF. The rearrangement uses TRBV7-2 and TRBJ2-7; TRBD2 aligns across 11 bases. The CDR3 is made up of 17 amino acids. CDR1 SGHTA and CDR2 FQGNSA come from the germline V gene. With V trimmed by 4 bases and J by 0 bases, 8 bases remained unmatched.

The V call is TRBV10-3, the J call TRBJ1-4, with a tentative D call TRBD1 (6 bases). V was clipped by 7 bases and J by 5 bases, with 11 bases between them. CDR1 ENHRY and CDR2 SYGVKD come from the germline V gene. CDR3 length equals 13 residues. CDR3 sequence (DNA): TGTGCCATCACTGGGGGCAGAAATGAAAAACTGTTTTTT. It encodes CAITGGRNEKLFF.

V and J are TRBV7-2 and TRBJ1-4; D is unclear. CDR1 SGHTA and CDR2 FQGNSA come from the germline V gene. V was shortened by 1 base and J by 5 bases, with 14 bases between the two germline ends. The CDR3 spans 16 residues. The CDR3: CASSLESSGYNEKLFF. The CDR3 coding sequence is TGTGCCAGCAGCTTAGAATCTAGCGGTTACAATGAAAAACTGTTTTTT.

The sample holds one count of this clonotype. The genes are TRBV11-2 and TRBJ1-4; no clear D. Germline CDR1 reads SGHAT; CDR2 reads FQNNGV. Trimming pared 2 bases from V and 6 bases from J, leaving 10 bases between. The CDR3 spans 14 residues. For the CDR3, the DNA is TGTGCCAGCAGCTTAATCAACGGGGATGAAAAACTGTTTTTT. It specifies CASSLINGDEKLFF.

This chain links TRBV7-3 with TRBJ2-3; D unclear. V lost 5 bases and J lost 6, with 12 bases in between. This CDR3 spans 13 amino acids. Germline CDR1 is SGHTA and CDR2 is FQGTGA. CDR3 coding DNA: TGTGCCAGCAGCCCGCTCTCCGGTGATACGCAGTATTTT. Amino acid sequence: CASSPLSGDTQYF.

CDR3 coding DNA: TGTGCCAGCAGCGCGGGAGGGAAAGCTTTCTTT. It specifies CASSAGGKAFF. This chain joins TRBV2 and TRBJ1-1; D is unclear. Germline lookup yields CDR1 SNHLY and CDR2 FYNNEI. Trimming cost V 6 bases and J 9 bases, with 11 bases left between them. The CDR3 sequence is 11 residues long.

The V call is TRBV7-6, the J call TRBJ2-1, with TRBD2 matching over 9 bases. Germline CDR1 and CDR2: SGHVS and FNYEAQ. The CDR3 contains 14 residues. V was clipped by 6 bases and J by 4 bases; unmatched bases: 4. The CDR3 loop is CASSTSGSYNEQFF. CDR3 coding DNA: TGTGCCAGCAGTACTAGCGGGTCTTACAATGAGCAGTTCTTC.

This chain uses TRBV25-1 with TRBJ1-2; possible D gene TRBD1, 6 bases. Germline V gene lookup returns CDR1 MGHDK and CDR2 SYGVNS. V was pared by 5 bases and J by 6 bases, with 16 bases between. This CDR3 is built from 14 residues. CDR3 coding DNA: TGTGCCAGCAGTACACAGGGTTATTCGCATGGCTACACCTTC. Translation gives CASSTQGYSHGYTF.

On this clonotype itself: This could be a read error, since a much larger clone is one nucleotide away. The rearrangement uses TRBV10-2 and TRBJ2-5; weak D call: TRBD2 (5 bases). Germline lookup yields CDR1 WSHSY and CDR2 SAAADI. The CDR3 sequence is 17 residues long. The chain's CDR3 is CASSEGGGPVRRETQYF. In DNA form, the CDR3 reads TGTGCCAGCAGTGAAGGCGGCGGGCCGGTAAGGCGGGAGACCCAGTACTTC.

The genes are TRBV20-1 and TRBJ1-1; D gene unclear. Per the germline V gene, CDR1 is DFQATT and CDR2 is SNEGSKA (reference sequence). The CDR3 has 13 residues. The ends were cut back, 0 bases at V and 4 bases at J, with 9 bases in the middle. The CDR3 is CSARDEMGTEAFF. The DNA for the CDR3 is TGCAGTGCTAGAGACGAGATGGGCACTGAAGCTTTCTTT.

At least ten counts were recorded for this clonotype. The gene calls are TRBV7-9 and TRBJ2-7; no clear D gene. The CDR3 spans 13 residues. Trimming shortened V by 3 bases and J by 6 bases, and 12 bases separated the two germline ends. Germline loops: CDR1 SEHNR, CDR2 FQNEAQ (reference sequence). Written as DNA, the CDR3 is TGTGCCAGCAGCTTGTCATCCTGGGGCGAGCAGTACTTC. It is translated as CASSLSSWGEQYF.

The DNA for the CDR3 is TGTGCCAGCAGCTTCGAGCTTGATGGCTACACCTGTCTCAACGCTGAAGCTTTCTTT. Its translation: CASSFELDGYTCLNAEAFF. This chain connects TRBV7-9 to TRBJ1-1; D gene uncertain. Germline lookup yields CDR1 SEHNR and CDR2 FQNEAQ (reference sequence). V was cut by 3 bases and J by 6 bases, with 29 bases left in between. This CDR3 region has 19 residues.

The chain has TRBV19 and TRBJ2-1; 7 bases map to TRBD1. The CDR3 loop spans 16 amino acids. The germline V gene encodes CDR1 LNHDA and CDR2 SQIVND (reference sequence). The ends lost 5 bases at V and 2 bases at J; junction bases unmatched: 9. Here the CDR3 reads CASSVRQGGPYNEQFF. For the CDR3, the DNA is TGTGCCAGTAGTGTTCGACAGGGTGGCCCCTACAATGAGCAGTTCTTC.

This clonotype occurred many times. The chain couples TRBV6-1 to TRBJ2-7; TRBD2 agrees at 12 bases. The germline V gene encodes CDR1 MNHNS and CDR2 SASEGT. V shed 6 bases, J shed 4 bases, and the junction held 4 bases outside the gene matches. This CDR3 has 14 amino acids. This CDR3 is CASRTTSGSYEQYF. In DNA, the CDR3 is TGTGCCAGCAGGACGACTAGCGGGAGTTACGAGCAGTACTTC.

The sample holds many counts of this clonotype. This clone may be a read error of a much larger clone one base away. V is TRBV29-1 and J is TRBJ2-5; D is ambiguous. This CDR3 is 13 amino acids long. Germline CDR1 is SQVTM and CDR2 is ANQGSEA. The CDR3 DNA sequence: TGCAGCGTTGAAGCTGGTGCCGGAGAGGCCCAGTACTTC. Residues: CSVEAGAGEAQYF.

CDR3 loop: CAISGGNEQYF. The CDR3 nucleotides are TGTGCCATCAGTGGTGGGAATGAGCAGTACTTC. V is TRBV10-3 and J is TRBJ2-7, with unresolved D. CDR3 length: 11 residues. In germline, CDR1 is ENHRY, CDR2 SYGVKD. Deletions cut 4 bases from V and 7 bases from J, with 8 bases between.

V gene TRBV7-2 combines with J gene TRBJ1-2; possible D gene TRBD1, 5 bases. The CDR3 has 15 residues. The V gene lost 8 bases and the J gene lost 6 bases, with 22 bases spanning the gap. Per germline, CDR1 SGHTA and CDR2 FQGNSA. The CDR3 coding sequence is TGTGCCAGCGGTCCCTGGCAGGGTTATTCGCATGGCTACACCTTC. This sequence encodes CASGPWQGYSHGYTF. The full variable domain, its missing parts supplied by reference TRBV7-2 and TRBJ1-2, is GAGVSQSPSNKVTEKGKDVELRCDPISGHTALYWYRQSLGQGLEFLIYFQGNSAPDKSGLPSDRFSAERTGGSVSTLTIQRTQQEDSAVYLCASGPWQGYSHGYTFGSGTRLTVV.

The V call is TRBV29-1, the J call TRBJ2-2, with 14 bases lining up with TRBD2. With 8 bases clipped from V and 6 bases from J, the junction kept 8 bases outside the gene matches. The CDR3 runs to 15 residues. Germline V gene data show CDR1 as SQVTM and CDR2 as ANQGSEA. The DNA for the CDR3 is TGCAGCAGTTCGGGACTAGCGGGAGATGCCGGGGAGCTGTTTTTT. Its protein is CSSSGLAGDAGELFF.

The gene calls are TRBV5-1 and TRBJ1-2, with 9 nucleotides matching TRBD1. The CDR3 covers 15 residues. J gave up 5 bases and V 4 bases, and 9 bases lay outside the gene matches. CDR1 is SGHRS, CDR2 YFSETQ, per germline. In DNA, the CDR3 is TGCGCCAGCAGCCGGGACAGGGCCTCCAGTTATGGCTACACCTTC. Its translation: CASSRDRASSYGYTF. Full variable domain (rest looked up from reference TRBV5-1 and TRBJ1-2): KAGVTQTPRYLIKTRGQQVTLSCSPISGHRSVSWYQQTPGQGLQFLFEYFSETQRNKGNFPGRFSGRQFSNSRSEMNVSTLELGDSALYLCASSRDRASSYGYTFGSGTRLTVV.

J is TRBJ1-5 and V is TRBV12-3 or TRBV12-4; 10 bases are a match to TRBD1. The length of the CDR3 is 15 residues. Unmatched junction bases numbered 6, after V lost 5 bases and J lost 5 bases. CDR3 DNA: TGTGCCAGCAGTCCCGGGACAGGGGTTCATCAGCCCCAGCATTTT. This codes for CASSPGTGVHQPQHF.

This clonotype has a count of ten or more. The chain joins TRBV12-3 or TRBV12-4 to TRBJ1-2, with 11 bases fitting TRBD1. The CDR3 length is 15 residues. V trimming: 6 bases; J trimming: 4 bases; junction bases outside the gene matches: 7. This CDR3 reads CASRGQGAEGYGYTF. The CDR3 DNA is TGTGCCAGCAGAGGACAGGGGGCGGAAGGCTATGGCTACACCTTC.

There are many counts of this clonotype. The genes are TRBV19 and TRBJ1-2, with D unclear. The length of the CDR3 is 13 residues. Per the germline V gene, CDR1 is LNHDA and CDR2 is SQIVND (reference sequence). Trimming pared 3 bases from V and 6 bases from J, leaving 11 bases between. The CDR3 nucleotides read TGTGCCAGTAGTATTAAGGCGGGGAATGGCTACACCTTC. As protein: CASSIKAGNGYTF. Using reference TRBV19 and TRBJ1-2 for the parts outside the CDR3, the full variable domain is DGGITQSPKYLFRKEGQNVTLSCEQNLNHDAMYWYRQDPGQGLRLIYYSQIVNDFQKGDIAEGYSVSREKKESFPLTVTSAQKNPTAFYLCASSIKAGNGYTFGSGTRLTVV.

This chain joins TRBV15 and TRBJ2-5, with D maybe TRBD2 (6 bases). The CDR3 has 17 residues. Germline V gene lookup returns CDR1 LNHNV and CDR2 YYDKDF (reference sequence). Trimming pared 4 bases from V and 2 bases from J, leaving 20 bases between. CDR3 nucleotide sequence: TGTGCCACCAGCACTGACCCGGGACTGATCTCTCAAGAGACCCAGTACTTC. It specifies CATSTDPGLISQETQYF.

The chain has TRBV15 and TRBJ1-5; unclear D gene. This CDR3 has 14 amino acids. Trimming pared 5 bases from V and 11 bases from J, leaving 19 bases between. Germline V gene data show CDR1 as LNHNV and CDR2 as YYDKDF (reference sequence). Here the CDR3 reads CATSDSVPWETQHF. CDR3 DNA sequence: TGTGCCACCAGCGATAGCGTGCCCTGGGAGACCCAGCATTTT.